Sequencing of this T cell receptor (beta chain) was carried out in a study of cytomegalovirus exposure and HLA in healthy donors. Findings and caveats of the study: Diagnosis of cytomegalovirus status made by the classifier reportedly showed high specificity and sensitivity.

The repertoire was sequenced with immunoSEQ multiplex PCR; TCRdb's copy has only in-frame clones and lacks some. Found here are around 60,000 clones, about 96% of them singletons; the top ten hold 1.2%. On this clone: The antigen remains unidentified.

The CDR3 spans 14 residues. V lost 1 base and J lost 8, with 12 bases in between. From germline, CDR1 is SGHAT and CDR2 FQNNGV. Sequenced input: PBMCs. The sequence was obtained from a woman between 18 and 29 years old in good health and CMV-seronegative. The chain combines TRBV11-2 with TRBJ2-4; the D gene is possibly TRBD2 (6 bases). CDR3 nucleotides: TGTGCCAGCAGCTTAGTGTCGGTAGCGGACATTCAGTACTTC. Its protein product is CASSLVSVADIQYF.